This is a list of T cell receptor beta chains from one sample in a study of molecular identifiers for immune sequencing clone quantification. MiXCR was run by TCRdb on the PCR reads, yielding one entry per CDR3 protein. The sample holds about 510,000 distinct CDR3 sequences, around 25% seen once. The sample consisted of naive CD8+ T cells from blood, with Jurkat cell RNA spiked in. Receptor source: a human donor in good health. Some libraries in this study had Jurkat cell RNA spiked in. The CDR3 runs from the conserved cysteine through the conserved F or W. The D gene is left open where the match is weak. For some rows the clone size is stated as once, few or many, or as a class when expanded; others skip it.

TRBD1	TRBV5-3	.	TRBJ1-1	TGTGCCAGCTGCCGGGACAGGGCCCTGTGGGGTGGAGCTTTCTTT	CASCRDRALWGGAFF
.	TRBV27	few	TRBJ2-2	TGTGCCAGCACCCCGAATGCGAACACCGGGGAGCTGTTTTTT	CASTPNANTGELFF
.	TRBV11-3	.	TRBJ2-1	TGTGCCAGCACGCTTAGGGGGTCCAATGAGCAGTTCTTC	CASTLRGSNEQFF
.	TRBV2	.	TRBJ2-7	TGTGCCAGCAGTGAAGTGTCCAACGAGCAGTACTTC	CASSEVSNEQYF
.	TRBV5-4	.	TRBJ2-7	TGTGCCAGCAGCGGTGACAGCTACGCCTACGAGCAGTACTTC	CASSGDSYAYEQYF
.	TRBV4-2	.	TRBJ2-3	TGTGCCAGCAGCCAAAGTCTCAGTAGCACAGATACGCAGTATTTT	CASSQSLSSTDTQYF
TRBD1	TRBV2	few	TRBJ1-2	TGTGCCAGCAGTGATATGGACAGGCTTACCGGGGGCTACACCTTC	CASSDMDRLTGGYTF
.	TRBV7-9	.	TRBJ2-5	TGTGCCGGCAGCTCCGGTAGGGAGACCCAGTACTTC	CAGSSGRETQYF
TRBD2	TRBV3-1	few	TRBJ2-1	TGTGCCAGCAGCCCGGGACTAGGGCACTACAATGAGCAGTTCTTC	CASSPGLGHYNEQFF
TRBD2	TRBV2	few	TRBJ2-5	TGTGCCAGCAGTCGCACTAGCGGGGGGTTTCAAGAGACCCAGTACTTC	CASSRTSGGFQETQYF
TRBD1	TRBV7-9	few	TRBJ2-7	TGTGCCAGCAGCTTATTTTCAGGGGGCACCCCCTACGAGCAGTACTTC	CASSLFSGGTPYEQYF
TRBD2	TRBV20-1	many	TRBJ2-7	TGCAGTGCTAGTTCCTTCGCCCTAGCGGGAGACTACGAGCAGTACTTC	CSASSFALAGDYEQYF
TRBD2	TRBV20-1	once	TRBJ2-7	TGCAGTGCAAAGTCGGCTAGCGGGATGGGCTACGAGCAGTACTTC	CSAKSASGMGYEQYF
TRBD1	TRBV4-1	many	TRBJ1-5	TGCGCCAGCAGCCAAGCTCCAGACAGGGGGGGTCAGCCCCAGCATTTT	CASSQAPDRGGQPQHF
.	TRBV30	many	TRBJ1-2	TGTGCCTGGAGTGTCGCTAACTATGGCTACACCTTC	CAWSVANYGYTF
TRBD2	TRBV5-1	.	TRBJ2-1	TGCGCCAGCAGCTTGGGACTAGCGGGGGTTGAATACAATGAGCAGTTCTTC	CASSLGLAGVEYNEQFF
TRBD1	TRBV6-5	many	TRBJ2-5	TGTGCCAGCACCGAAGGACAGGGGGGTCGATTAGATGTTCAAGAGACCCAGTACTTC	CASTEGQGGRLDVQETQYF
TRBD1	TRBV27	.	TRBJ2-7	TGTGCCAGCAGTTTTTCCGGGACAGGGAACTACGAGCAGTACTTC	CASSFSGTGNYEQYF
.	TRBV9	.	TRBJ2-2	TGTGCCAGCAGCGCCCAAGGCCGCAAGGGACCGAACACCGGGGAGCTGTTTTTT	CASSAQGRKGPNTGELFF
TRBD1	TRBV14	.	TRBJ2-1	TGTGCCAGCAGCCATGTAGACAGGGGGCGAGGTACTTGGTACAATGAGCAGTTCTTC	CASSHVDRGRGTWYNEQFF
TRBD2	TRBV13	many	TRBJ2-5	TGTGCCAGCAGCCACCGGACTAGCGGGGTTATATACCAAGAGACCCAGTACTTC	CASSHRTSGVIYQETQYF
TRBD2	TRBV7-8	many	TRBJ2-1	TGTGCCAGCAGGAAGGGACTAGCGCCTAACAATGAGCAGTTCTTC	CASRKGLAPNNEQFF
.	TRBV7-2	many	TRBJ2-5	TGTGCCAGCAGCTTAGTGGGGACCAGACAAGAGACCCAGTACTTC	CASSLVGTRQETQYF
.	TRBV4-1	.	TRBJ1-2	TGCGCCAGCAGCCAGAGAGGACTGGATAGGGGCTACACCTTC	CASSQRGLDRGYTF
.	TRBV23-1	.	TRBJ1-4	TGCGCCAGCAGTCATCTTGGACTGGAAAAACTGTTTTTT	CASSHLGLEKLFF
.	TRBV7-9	.	TRBJ2-1	TGTGCCAGCAGCCCAACAGGATTGAGCTCCTACAATGAGCAGTTCTTC	CASSPTGLSSYNEQFF
.	TRBV5-1	few	TRBJ1-3	TGCGCCAGCAGCCCCTCGGACGTCTCTGGAAACACCATATATTTT	CASSPSDVSGNTIYF
.	TRBV7-8	once	TRBJ1-5	TGTGCCAGCAGCTTAGCCGGAGGTCAGCTCCAGCATTTT	CASSLAGGQLQHF
.	TRBV19	.	TRBJ2-1	TGTGCCAGTAGTTCGAGCGCGGGGAATGAGCAGTTCTTC	CASSSSAGNEQFF
.	TRBV7-9	.	TRBJ2-7	TGTGCCAGCAGTCAACAGTTGGAGAGCTCCTACGAGCAGTACTTC	CASSQQLESSYEQYF
.	TRBV12-3/TRBV12-4	.	TRBJ2-1	TGTGCCAGCAGTTTAATGGGGCCGCGGTACACCGGTGAGCAGTTCTTC	CASSLMGPRYTGEQFF
TRBD1	TRBV5-1	.	TRBJ1-6	TGCGCCAGCAGCCCCACAGGGGGGGACTATAATTCACCCCTCCACTTT	CASSPTGGDYNSPLHF
.	TRBV7-9	.	TRBJ1-2	TGTGCCAGCAGCTCGGGCCCGTTCTCCGCCTTC	CASSSGPFSAF
TRBD1	TRBV27	few	TRBJ2-3	TGTGCCAGCAGTCCAATACAGGGGTCCAGACTAAGCACAGATACGCAGTATTTT	CASSPIQGSRLSTDTQYF
.	TRBV7-9	.	TRBJ1-4	TGTGCCAGCAGCAGAAGAGGGGATCCAACTAATGAAAAACTGTTTTTT	CASSRRGDPTNEKLFF
.	TRBV4-1	few	TRBJ2-7	TGCGCCAGCAGCCAGGCCGGCGACTACGAGCAGTACTTC	CASSQAGDYEQYF
.	TRBV27	.	TRBJ2-7	TGTGCCAGCAGTTTCGGGGCGGGACGCGAGCAGTACTTC	CASSFGAGREQYF
.	TRBV29-1	many	TRBJ1-1	TGCAGCGCCATAAGGGGAGGGCAAGCTTTCTTT	CSAIRGGQAFF
.	TRBV7-9	.	TRBJ1-1	TGTGCCAGCAGCATTGACCACACTGAAGCTTTCTTT	CASSIDHTEAFF
.	TRBV6-6	many	TRBJ1-5	TGTGCCAGCAGTGGTTGGGGGGTACAGCCCCAGCATTTT	CASSGWGVQPQHF
.	TRBV2	.	TRBJ2-7	TGTGCCAGCAGGAGAGGACCGCTCTCCTACGAGCAGTACTTC	CASRRGPLSYEQYF
.	TRBV7-2	few	TRBJ1-6	TGTGCCAGCAGCTCCGGACAGCTAAATTCACCCCTCCACTTT	CASSSGQLNSPLHF
TRBD2	TRBV27	.	TRBJ2-3	TGTGCCAGCAGTTTTCTACTAGCGGGGGTTGATACGCAGTATTTT	CASSFLLAGVDTQYF
.	TRBV27	.	TRBJ2-1	TGTGCCAGCTCAGAGTTGGGACCAATCTACAATGAGCAGTTCTTC	CASSELGPIYNEQFF
.	TRBV6-2/TRBV6-3	few	TRBJ2-1	TGTGCCAGCAGTATAACGTTTGGGGGGTATAATGAGCAGTTCTTC	CASSITFGGYNEQFF
TRBD1	TRBV2	.	TRBJ2-7	TGTGCCAGCAGTGAAGAATTGGGCAGGGGGTACGAGCAGTACTTC	CASSEELGRGYEQYF
.	TRBV6-6	.	TRBJ2-7	TGTGCCAGCAGTTACTCGGGATTAAGCGAGCAGTACTTC	CASSYSGLSEQYF
.	TRBV27	few	TRBJ2-7	TGTGCCAGCAGACAAACAGGGAACCCCTACGAGCAGTACTTC	CASRQTGNPYEQYF
.	TRBV6-5	many	TRBJ2-1	TGTGCCAGCGGAAGGAATGAGCAGTTCTTC	CASGRNEQFF
TRBD1	TRBV5-3	few	TRBJ2-7	TGTGCCAGCAGCCCCGGGACAGGAGCTAAAGAGCAGTACTTC	CASSPGTGAKEQYF
TRBD2	TRBV5-1	many	TRBJ2-3	TGCGCCAGCAGCGCAGGGACTAGCGGGGGACCTAGCACAGATACGCAGTATTTT	CASSAGTSGGPSTDTQYF
TRBD1	TRBV29-1	many	TRBJ2-7	TGCAGCGCTGAGGGGGCGAGGTACGAGCAGTACTTC	CSAEGARYEQYF
TRBD2	TRBV5-6	.	TRBJ2-3	TGTGCCAGCAGCATCCTACTAGCGGGAGTCACAGATACGCAGTATTTT	CASSILLAGVTDTQYF
.	TRBV4-3	once	TRBJ1-2	TGCGCCAGCGGCCAAGAAAACAGAGCTAACTATGGCTACACCTTC	CASGQENRANYGYTF
TRBD2	TRBV4-3	many	TRBJ2-1	TGCGCCAGCAGCCAAGATTGGGCTAGCGGATACAATGAGCAGTTCTTC	CASSQDWASGYNEQFF
.	TRBV30	many	TRBJ1-1	TGTGCCTTAACTGGGGGGGGCACTGAAGCTTTCTTT	CALTGGGTEAFF